This T cell receptor (beta chain) was recorded in a study of early T cells in non-severe SARS-CoV-2 infection. At the level of the study: Sequencing targeted bulk RNA from unsorted whole blood, leaving chains unpaired.

V shed 7 bases and J shed 6 bases, with 7 bases lying between them. Germline V gives CDR1 MDHEN, CDR2 SYDVKM. This CDR3 has 11 amino acids. Unique molecular identifiers were affixed to single, distinct cDNA molecules. MiXCR, run by TCRdb on the 5' RACE reads, gives a single entry per CDR3 protein. In the table there are 70,000 to 85,000 distinct CDR3 sequences, about 12% of which are singletons. This clonotype has a handful of counts. Sequenced material: whole blood. The source of this sequence is an adult who was a healthcare worker with PCR-confirmed SARS-CoV-2 infection or an uninfected control (not recorded which). The genes are TRBV28 and TRBJ2-1; D not resolved. In DNA, the CDR3 is TGTGCCAGCATTCGAGTCAATGAGCAGTTCTTC. Protein sequence: CASIRVNEQFF.